These T cell receptor beta chains were read from a single sample in a study of Ad26.COV2.S vaccination and SARS-CoV-2 variants. Assay used: immunoSEQ multiplex PCR; TCRdb lists only in-frame clones, some missing. Of 350,000 to 400,000 clones in the sample, roughly 90% are singletons; the top ten hold around 2%. The material was peripheral blood, obtained in a trial of Ad26.COV2.S vaccine versus placebo. These receptor sequences come from a person between 18 and 60 years old who received the Ad26.COV2.S COVID-19 vaccine or a placebo. CDR3s include the opening cysteine and the closing phenylalanine or tryptophan. D genes are given only for firm matches. Size tells how often a clone was seen (once, few, many) or the class of an expanded clone, and some rows leave it out.

clone_size: NA
d_call: NA
j_call: TRBJ2-7
v_call: TRBV18
cdr3_aa: CASSDRGALEQYF
cdr3_nt: TGTGCCAGCTCCGATAGGGGGGCGCTTGAGCAGTACTTC

clone_size: NA
d_call: NA
j_call: TRBJ2-1
v_call: TRBV7-9
cdr3_aa: CASSLYLGGFGNNEQFF
cdr3_nt: TGTGCCAGCAGCTTATATCTCGGCGGGTTTGGCAACAATGAGCAGTTCTTC

clone_size: few
d_call: TRBD1
j_call: TRBJ1-6
v_call: TRBV3-1/TRBV3-2
cdr3_aa: CASSQIRDSNNSPLHF
cdr3_nt: TGTGCCAGCAGCCAAATCCGGGACAGCAATAATTCACCCCTCCACTTT

clone_size: NA
d_call: NA
j_call: TRBJ2-1
v_call: TRBV4-2
cdr3_aa: CATSGGNNYNEQFF
cdr3_nt: TGTGCCACAAGTGGGGGGAATAACTACAATGAGCAGTTCTTC

clone_size: NA
d_call: NA
j_call: TRBJ2-6
v_call: TRBV30
cdr3_aa: CAWSLGSGANVLTF
cdr3_nt: TGTGCCTGGAGTCTAGGGTCTGGGGCCAACGTCCTGACTTTC

clone_size: NA
d_call: TRBD1
j_call: TRBJ2-7
v_call: TRBV28
cdr3_aa: CASKHRGPSYEQYF
cdr3_nt: TGTGCCAGCAAGCACAGGGGTCCGTCCTACGAGCAGTACTTC

clone_size: NA
d_call: NA
j_call: TRBJ2-2
v_call: TRBV15
cdr3_aa: CATAHANTGELFF
cdr3_nt: TGTGCCACCGCACACGCGAACACCGGGGAGCTGTTTTTT

clone_size: few
d_call: TRBD2
j_call: TRBJ2-1
v_call: TRBV3-1/TRBV3-2
cdr3_aa: CATSPGASGSVQFF
cdr3_nt: TGTGCCACCTCGCCCGGGGCGAGCGGGAGTGTGCAGTTCTTC

clone_size: NA
d_call: NA
j_call: TRBJ2-1
v_call: TRBV5-5
cdr3_aa: CASSLAVSGVVDEQFF
cdr3_nt: TGTGCCAGCAGCTTGGCGGTTAGCGGTGTAGTGGATGAGCAGTTCTTC

clone_size: NA
d_call: NA
j_call: TRBJ2-5
v_call: TRBV4-2
cdr3_aa: CASSQDPGVETQYF
cdr3_nt: TGTGCCAGCAGCCAAGATCCCGGTGTGGAGACCCAGTACTTC

clone_size: NA
d_call: NA
j_call: TRBJ2-4
v_call: TRBV20-1
cdr3_aa: CSASRAGERKNIQYF
cdr3_nt: TGCAGTGCTAGTCGGGCAGGAGAGCGCAAAAACATTCAGTACTTC

clone_size: NA
d_call: NA
j_call: TRBJ2-1
v_call: TRBV9
cdr3_aa: CASKGHYNEQFF
cdr3_nt: TGTGCCAGCAAGGGCCATTACAATGAGCAGTTCTTC

clone_size: NA
d_call: NA
j_call: TRBJ2-2
v_call: TRBV6-4
cdr3_aa: CASRGGANTGELFF
cdr3_nt: TGTGCCAGCAGGGGTGGGGCGAACACCGGGGAGCTGTTTTTT

clone_size: NA
d_call: TRBD1
j_call: TRBJ2-7
v_call: TRBV7-6
cdr3_aa: CASSAPAGTGTHEQYF
cdr3_nt: TGTGCCAGCAGCGCGCCCGCCGGGACAGGGACCCACGAGCAGTACTTC

clone_size: once
d_call: NA
j_call: TRBJ2-1
v_call: TRBV7-3
cdr3_aa: CASSQGAGAGNEQFF
cdr3_nt: TGTGCCAGCAGCCAAGGGGCGGGGGCAGGAAATGAGCAGTTCTTC

clone_size: NA
d_call: TRBD1
j_call: TRBJ1-2
v_call: TRBV30
cdr3_aa: CAWSTGVAYGYTF
cdr3_nt: TGTGCCTGGAGTACAGGGGTGGCTTATGGCTACACCTTC

clone_size: once
d_call: TRBD2
j_call: TRBJ2-7
v_call: TRBV28
cdr3_aa: CASIGTSGVYEQYF
cdr3_nt: TGTGCCAGCATCGGGACTAGCGGGGTTTACGAGCAGTACTTC